This TCR beta chain was obtained from a study of metastatic and nonmetastatic thyroid tumors. About the study: Where malignant and benign thyroid patients were concerned, repertoires were compared across blood and tumor or nodule tissue. Study-level findings and limits: Benign nodules reportedly had significantly lower TCR beta diversity than malignant thyroid tumors in blood and tumor.

TCRdb reanalyzed the PCR reads via MiXCR. The profile shows roughly 12,000 clones, roughly a third of them singletons. As regards this clone: What it binds is not known.

V gave up 3 bases and J gave up 4 bases, with 10 bases separating them. The CDR3 covers 12 residues. Germline-derived CDR1 and CDR2 are DFQATT and SNEGSKA (reference sequence). Not a single patient had been given any form of treatment at any point before undergoing thyroid surgery. The V and J genes are TRBV20-1 and TRBJ2-7, with D hard to call. The specimen was tumor tissue. The TCR originated in a female donor with papillary thyroid cancer or a benign thyroid nodule (not recorded which). Some clones in this sample may be carry-over from other donors' samples. In DNA form, the CDR3 reads TGCAGTGCTAGTTGGACGATTTACGAGCAGTACTTC. This gives the protein CSASWTIYEQYF.